Each of the 14 T cell receptor beta chains below was sequenced from the same sample in a study of OX40 agonist ivuxolimab in advanced cancers. Only in-frame clones appear in the TCRdb table, and some are missing; sequencing was by immunoSEQ multiplex PCR. The sample records around 60,000 clones, 80% to 95% being singletons. Material: CD4+ or CD8+ T cells sorted from blood, obtained in a trial of the OX40 agonist ivuxolimab. The receptors here all came from an adult with an advanced solid tumor such as melanoma, head and neck, liver or kidney cancer.

A note on this clone: The conserved phenylalanine or tryptophan is not found at the CDR3 terminus, so this likely reflects a read error. V gene TRBV7-9 combines with J gene TRBJ1-2; weak D call: TRBD1 (5 bases). V lost 5 bases to trimming and J lost 3 bases, with 13 bases between them. Germline assignment: CDR1 SEHNR and CDR2 FQNEAQ (reference sequence). The CDR3 runs 14 residues. CDR3 in amino acids: CASSPLSGDYGYTC. As DNA, the CDR3 is TGTGCCAGCAGCCCACTATCGGGGGACTATGGCTACACCTGC.

The rearrangement links TRBV27 to TRBJ1-4; D is unresolved. V was clipped by 5 bases and J by 0 bases, with 7 bases between them. CDR3 size: 14 residues. Germline V gives CDR1 MNHEY, CDR2 SMNVEV (reference sequence). The DNA of the CDR3 is TGTGCCAGCAGTCTGACGACAACTAATGAAAAACTGTTTTTT. Its translation is CASSLTTTNEKLFF.

The V and J genes are TRBV7-6 and TRBJ2-5; D ambiguous. Germline V gives CDR1 SGHVS, CDR2 FNYEAQ. V was clipped by 1 base and J by 5 bases, with 8 bases between them. The CDR3 runs to 13 residues. The CDR3 protein is CASSLVVRETQYF. For the CDR3, the DNA is TGTGCCAGCAGCTTAGTAGTTCGTGAGACCCAGTACTTC.

The rearrangement joins TRBV20-1 to TRBJ2-3; D is uncertain. From germline, CDR1 is DFQATT and CDR2 SNEGSKA (reference sequence). The CDR3 totals 11 residues. Trimming removed 3 bases at V and 2 bases at J, with 3 bases between. CDR3 DNA sequence: TGCAGTGCTAGTCTCACAGATACGCAGTATTTT. It translates to CSASLTDTQYF.

The chain employs TRBV5-1 and TRBJ1-2; D call uncertain. CDR1 is SGHRS and CDR2 is YFSETQ in the germline V gene. The V and J ends lost 4 bases and 4 bases respectively, with 11 bases between them. The CDR3 covers 13 residues. This CDR3 is CASSPAGVYGYTF. As DNA, the CDR3 is TGCGCCAGCAGCCCAGCCGGGGTCTATGGCTACACCTTC.

The chain employs TRBV10-3 and TRBJ2-7; D is undetermined. CDR1 ENHRY and CDR2 SYGVKD come from the germline V gene. The CDR3 totals 16 residues. V was cut by 3 bases and J by 1 base, with 16 bases left in between. The CDR3 DNA reads TGTGCCATCAGTGAATATAGACTGTTAGGATCCTACGAGCAGTACTTC. It codes for CAISEYRLLGSYEQYF.

The J gene is TRBJ2-5, the V gene TRBV12-5; 13 nucleotides line up with TRBD2. Germline V CDR1 and CDR2: LGHNT, FRNRAP. CDR3 length: 16 amino acids. V lost 4 bases, J lost 5 bases, and 7 bases stayed unmatched. CDR3 amino acids: CASGSTLAGGGETQYF. The DNA of the CDR3 is TGTGCTAGTGGTTCCACACTAGCGGGGGGGGGTGAGACCCAGTACTTC.

The rearrangement uses TRBV19 and TRBJ2-2, with D possibly being TRBD1 or TRBD2 (5 bases each). Trimming shortened V by 5 bases and J by 5 bases, and 9 bases separated the two germline ends. Germline V gives CDR1 LNHDA, CDR2 SQIVND (reference sequence). This CDR3 is built from 13 residues. The CDR3 is CASSEWGTGELFF. The CDR3 DNA follows: TGTGCCAGTAGTGAGTGGGGGACCGGGGAGCTGTTTTTT.

The chain combines TRBV10-2 with TRBJ2-2; 9 bases fit TRBD1. The CDR3 is 14 amino acids. The trim removed 8 bases at V and 1 base at J, leaving 2 bases unmatched. Germline CDR1 reads WSHSY; CDR2 reads SAAADI. The DNA of the CDR3 is TGCGCCAGCGGACAGGGGCGGAACACCGGGGAGCTGTTTTTT. Encoded protein: CASGQGRNTGELFF.

The chain couples TRBV30 to TRBJ2-1; D is perhaps TRBD1 (6 bases). Trimming removed 5 bases at V and 5 bases at J, with 16 bases between. The CDR3 has 14 residues. Germline CDR1 and CDR2: GTSNPN and SVGIG (reference sequence). The CDR3 region is CAWAGTQIHNEQFF. The CDR3 DNA sequence: TGTGCCTGGGCCGGGACACAAATACACAATGAGCAGTTCTTC.

The DNA of the CDR3 is TGTGCCAGCAGCTCCCGGGACGGGATACTTTTCACCGGGGAGCTGTTTTTT. It specifies CASSSRDGILFTGELFF. The chain uses TRBV7-2 and TRBJ2-2; tentatively, D is TRBD1 or TRBD2 (5 bases each). V lost 4 bases to trimming and J lost 4 bases, with 19 bases between them. CDR3 length: 17 residues. Germline CDR1 is SGHTA and CDR2 is FQGNSA.

V gene TRBV27 combines with J gene TRBJ1-5; 8 bases are a match to TRBD1. The CDR3 loop spans 15 amino acids. Germline V gene sequence: CDR1 MNHEY, CDR2 SMNVEV (reference sequence). V trimming: 6 bases; J trimming: 3 bases; junction bases outside the gene matches: 7. The CDR3 is CASSKGQGFNQPQHF. The CDR3 DNA reads as TGTGCCAGCAGCAAAGGACAGGGCTTCAATCAGCCCCAGCATTTT.

The chain recombines TRBV29-1 with TRBJ2-5, with 8 bases identical to TRBD1. Per the germline V gene, CDR1 is SQVTM and CDR2 is ANQGSEA. Germline trimming cut 3 bases from V and 4 bases from J; bases unmatched to any gene: 10. This CDR3 has 15 residues. The CDR3, as DNA: TGCAGCGTTGACCCGGCAGGGGGCCGGGGAGAGACCCAGTACTTC. Translating gives CSVDPAGGRGETQYF.

The V and J genes are TRBV10-3 and TRBJ1-3; D perhaps matches TRBD1 (5 bases). CDR1 is ENHRY, CDR2 SYGVKD, per germline. This CDR3 spans 14 amino acids. Trimming removed 7 bases from V and 1 base from J, with 11 bases in between. CDR3 nucleotide sequence: TGTGCCATCACCATGGGGGAGTCTGGAAACACCATATATTTT. Translated, it gives CAITMGESGNTIYF.